This T cell receptor (beta chain) was observed in a study of T cell responses to AZD1222 COVID-19 vaccine. Study results and limitations: Repertoires were obtained solely post-peak T cell response.

To note about this clone: Antigen: not known.

Sequenced by immunoSEQ multiplex PCR; TCRdb stores in-frame clones only, minus some. The sample lists 120,000 to 150,000 clones, roughly 89% occurring once. From germline, CDR1 is MNHNS and CDR2 SASEGT. The CDR3 totals 14 residues. The germline V and J ends were trimmed by 5 bases and 5 bases, with 16 bases remaining between them. This chain connects TRBV6-1 to TRBJ2-7; possibly TRBD1 for D (6 bases). The material sequenced was peripheral blood, taken on day 0 of AZD1222 vaccination. This receptor was obtained from an adult in good health. The DNA of the CDR3 is TGTGCCAGCAGTCCCCAGGGGATCGGCAACGAGCAGTACTTC. The encoded protein is CASSPQGIGNEQYF.